These T cell receptor beta chains were read from a single sample in a study of breast tumors, draining lymph nodes, adjacent tissues. Each CDR3 protein is one row after TCRdb ran MiXCR on the multiplex PCR reads. The sample holds 70,000 or so distinct CDR3 sequences, roughly 44% seen once. Sequencing was performed on breast tumor tissue. The receptors derive from a female donor with breast cancer. Some clones in this sample may be carry-over from other donors' samples. The CDR3 runs from the conserved cysteine through the conserved F or W.

J,V,CDR3
TRBJ1-5,TRBV5-5,CASSQPAGQGAAGNQPQHF
TRBJ1-4,TRBV6-5,CAISERESATNEKLFF
TRBJ1-6,TRBV7-9,CASSFGTGGSPLHF
TRBJ2-5,TRBV6-5,CASSSSGTLGQETQYF
TRBJ2-5,TRBV7-8,CASSLDRGKETQYF
TRBJ2-1,TRBV9,CASSGRDSVYNEQFF
TRBJ1-3,TRBV12-5,CASGFGQFNYTIYF
TRBJ2-7,TRBV20-1,CGATGLAGVDAYEQYF
TRBJ1-2,TRBV5-1,CASSPGAQRFAYTF
TRBJ2-7,TRBV20-1,CSASAGSYEQYF
TRBJ2-3,TRBV12-5,CASGFGGQYTDTQYF
TRBJ1-5,TRBV24-1,CATSDRQWQPQHF
TRBJ1-2,TRBV7-9,CASSVENYGYTF
TRBJ2-3,TRBV7-7,CASSLAQTDTQYF
TRBJ2-2,TRBV11-3,CASSPRAKWGTGELFF
TRBJ1-6,TRBV11-2,CASSFTGVTSPLHF
TRBJ1-2,TRBV4-1,CASSSRDRGYYGYTF
TRBJ2-2,TRBV3-1,CASSLEGGSNTGELFF
TRBJ2-5,TRBV7-8,CASSPPGQRVGAEPQYF
TRBJ1-5,TRBV7-6,CASSEGTGGSSNHPQHF
TRBJ1-2,TRBV5-1,CASSLNTGVGYGYTF
TRBJ1-2,TRBV15,CATSRDRDSRYGYTF
TRBJ2-1,TRBV29-1,CSVAFRRLAGDNEQFF
TRBJ1-4,TRBV7-7,CASSTGTGGKLFF
TRBJ1-2,TRBV20-1,CSARDLDDGYTF
TRBJ2-3,TRBV6-2/TRBV6-3,CASSLGLASTDTQYF
TRBJ1-5,TRBV6-6,CASSYSDRGYNQPQHF